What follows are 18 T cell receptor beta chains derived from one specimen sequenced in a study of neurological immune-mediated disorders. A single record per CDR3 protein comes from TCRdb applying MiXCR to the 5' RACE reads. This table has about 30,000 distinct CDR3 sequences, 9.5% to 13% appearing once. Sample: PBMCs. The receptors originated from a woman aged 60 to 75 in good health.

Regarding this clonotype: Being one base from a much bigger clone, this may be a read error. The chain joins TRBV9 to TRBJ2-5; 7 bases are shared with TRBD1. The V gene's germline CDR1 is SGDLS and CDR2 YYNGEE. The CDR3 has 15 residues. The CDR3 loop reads CASSASTGTQETHYF. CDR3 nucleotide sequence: TGTGCCAGCAGCGCATCGACAGGGACCCAAGAGACCCATTACTTC.

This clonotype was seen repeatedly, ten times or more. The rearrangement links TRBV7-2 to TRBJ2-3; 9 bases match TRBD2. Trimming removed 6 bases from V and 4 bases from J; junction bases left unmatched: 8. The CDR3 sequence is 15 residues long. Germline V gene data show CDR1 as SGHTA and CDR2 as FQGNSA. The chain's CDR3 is CASRPGLASADTQYF. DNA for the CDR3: TGTGCCAGCAGACCGGGACTAGCATCGGCAGATACGCAGTATTTT.

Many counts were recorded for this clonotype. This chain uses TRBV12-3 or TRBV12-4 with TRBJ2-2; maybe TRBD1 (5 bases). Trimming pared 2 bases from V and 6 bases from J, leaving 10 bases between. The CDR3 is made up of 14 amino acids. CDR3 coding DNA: TGTGCCAGCAGTTTAAGGCAGGGCTCCGGGGAGCTGTTTTTT. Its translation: CASSLRQGSGELFF.

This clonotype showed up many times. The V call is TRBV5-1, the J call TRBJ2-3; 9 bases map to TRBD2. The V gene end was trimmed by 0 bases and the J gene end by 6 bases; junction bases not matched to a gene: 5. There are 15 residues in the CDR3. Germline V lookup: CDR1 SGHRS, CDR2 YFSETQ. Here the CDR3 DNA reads TGCGCCAGCAGCTTGGCCAACCTAGCGGGGGATACGCAGTATTTT. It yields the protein CASSLANLAGDTQYF.

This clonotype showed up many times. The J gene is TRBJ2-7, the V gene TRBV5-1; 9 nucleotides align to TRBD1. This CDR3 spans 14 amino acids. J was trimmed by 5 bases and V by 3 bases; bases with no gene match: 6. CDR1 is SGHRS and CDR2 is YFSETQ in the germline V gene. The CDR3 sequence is CASSSGQGPHEQYF. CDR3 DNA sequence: TGCGCCAGCAGCTCGGGACAGGGCCCCCACGAGCAGTACTTC.

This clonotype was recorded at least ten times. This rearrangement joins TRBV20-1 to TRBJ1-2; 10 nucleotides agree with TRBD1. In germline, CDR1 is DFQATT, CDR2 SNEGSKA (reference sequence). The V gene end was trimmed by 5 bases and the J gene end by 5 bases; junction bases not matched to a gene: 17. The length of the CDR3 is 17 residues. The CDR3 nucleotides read TGCAGTGCTGGCTCGGGACAGGGGATAAAGGGTGTTTATGGCTACACCTTC. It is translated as CSAGSGQGIKGVYGYTF.

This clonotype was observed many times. The CDR3 sequence is CASSQDRGRLPDTQYF. The CDR3 nucleotides are TGTGCCAGCAGCCAAGATCGTGGGAGACTACCAGATACGCAGTATTTT. The chain couples TRBV3-1 to TRBJ2-3; tentatively, D is TRBD2 (5 bases). V was trimmed by 0 bases and J by 4 bases, leaving 14 bases between them. The germline V gene encodes CDR1 LGHDT and CDR2 YNNKEL (reference sequence). The CDR3 loop spans 16 amino acids.

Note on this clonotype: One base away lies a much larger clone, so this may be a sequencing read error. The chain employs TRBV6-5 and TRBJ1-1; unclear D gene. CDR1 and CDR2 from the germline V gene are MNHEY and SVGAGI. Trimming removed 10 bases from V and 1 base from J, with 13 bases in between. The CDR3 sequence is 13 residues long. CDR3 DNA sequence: TGTGCCAACAGCCCCGTTAGGAACACTGAAGCTTTCTTT. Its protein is CANSPVRNTEAFF.

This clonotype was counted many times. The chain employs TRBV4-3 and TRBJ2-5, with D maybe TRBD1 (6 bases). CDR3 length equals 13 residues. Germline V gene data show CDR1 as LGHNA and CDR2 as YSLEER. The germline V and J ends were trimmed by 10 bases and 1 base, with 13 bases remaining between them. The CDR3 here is CATSAGAQETQYF. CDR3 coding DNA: TGCGCCACCTCGGCAGGGGCCCAAGAGACCCAGTACTTC.

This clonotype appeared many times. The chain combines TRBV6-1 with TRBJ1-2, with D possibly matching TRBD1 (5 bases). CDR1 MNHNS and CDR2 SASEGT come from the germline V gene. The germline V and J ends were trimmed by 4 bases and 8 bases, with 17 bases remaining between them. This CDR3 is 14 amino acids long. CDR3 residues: CASSATQGRRGYTF. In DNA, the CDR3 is TGTGCCAGCAGTGCTACTCAGGGTCGTCGGGGCTACACCTTC.

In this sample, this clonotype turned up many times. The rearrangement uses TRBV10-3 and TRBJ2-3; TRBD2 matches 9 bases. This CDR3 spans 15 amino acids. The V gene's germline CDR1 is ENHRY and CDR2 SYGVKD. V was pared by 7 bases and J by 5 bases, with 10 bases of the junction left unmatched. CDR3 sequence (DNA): TGTGCCATCATGAGCGGCGGGGGGGTGTTAGATACGCAGTATTTT. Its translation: CAIMSGGGVLDTQYF.

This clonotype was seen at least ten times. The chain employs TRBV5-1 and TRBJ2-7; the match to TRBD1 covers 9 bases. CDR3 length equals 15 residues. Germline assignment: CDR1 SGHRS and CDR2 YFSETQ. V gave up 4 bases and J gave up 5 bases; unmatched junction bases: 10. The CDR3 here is CASSPPGQGPHEQYF. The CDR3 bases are TGCGCCAGCAGCCCGCCGGGACAGGGACCCCACGAGCAGTACTTC.

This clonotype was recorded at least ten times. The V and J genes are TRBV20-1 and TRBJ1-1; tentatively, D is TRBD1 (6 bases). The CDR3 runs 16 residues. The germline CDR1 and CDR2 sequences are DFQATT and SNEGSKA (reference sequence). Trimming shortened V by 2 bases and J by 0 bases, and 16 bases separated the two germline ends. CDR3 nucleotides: TGCAGTGCTAGAAAGGCAGGGGCCAGCCTGAACACTGAAGCTTTCTTT. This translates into CSARKAGASLNTEAFF.

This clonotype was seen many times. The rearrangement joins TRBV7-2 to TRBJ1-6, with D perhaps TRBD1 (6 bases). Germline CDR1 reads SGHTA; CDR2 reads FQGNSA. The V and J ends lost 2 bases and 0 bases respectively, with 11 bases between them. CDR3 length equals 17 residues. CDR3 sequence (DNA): TGTGCCAGCAGCTTAACCGGGGGGCGCTCCTATAATTCACCCCTCCACTTT. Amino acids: CASSLTGGRSYNSPLHF.

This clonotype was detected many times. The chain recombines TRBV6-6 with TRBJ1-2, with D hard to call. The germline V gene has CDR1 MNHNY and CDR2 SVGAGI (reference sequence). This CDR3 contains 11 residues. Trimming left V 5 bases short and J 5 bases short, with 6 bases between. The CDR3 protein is CASSASYGYTF. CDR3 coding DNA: TGTGCCAGCAGTGCCAGTTATGGCTACACCTTC.

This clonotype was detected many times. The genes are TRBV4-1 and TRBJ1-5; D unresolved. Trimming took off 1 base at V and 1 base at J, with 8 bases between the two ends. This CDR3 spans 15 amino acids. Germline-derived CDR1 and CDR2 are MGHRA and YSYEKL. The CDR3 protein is CASSQVPQSNQPQHF. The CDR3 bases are TGCGCCAGCAGCCAAGTCCCGCAGAGCAATCAGCCCCAGCATTTT.

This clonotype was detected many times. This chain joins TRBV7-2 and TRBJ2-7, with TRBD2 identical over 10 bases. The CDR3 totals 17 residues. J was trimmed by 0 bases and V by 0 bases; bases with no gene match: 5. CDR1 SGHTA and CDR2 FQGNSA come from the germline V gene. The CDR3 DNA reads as TGTGCCAGCAGCTTAGCTAGCGGGGGGTTTACCTCCTACGAGCAGTACTTC. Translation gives CASSLASGGFTSYEQYF.

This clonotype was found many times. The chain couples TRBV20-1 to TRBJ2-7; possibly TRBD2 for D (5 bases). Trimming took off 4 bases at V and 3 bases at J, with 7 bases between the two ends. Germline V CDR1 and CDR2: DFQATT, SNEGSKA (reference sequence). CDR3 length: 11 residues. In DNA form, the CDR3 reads TGCAGTGCTAAACTAGGCTACGAGCAGTACTTC. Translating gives CSAKLGYEQYF.